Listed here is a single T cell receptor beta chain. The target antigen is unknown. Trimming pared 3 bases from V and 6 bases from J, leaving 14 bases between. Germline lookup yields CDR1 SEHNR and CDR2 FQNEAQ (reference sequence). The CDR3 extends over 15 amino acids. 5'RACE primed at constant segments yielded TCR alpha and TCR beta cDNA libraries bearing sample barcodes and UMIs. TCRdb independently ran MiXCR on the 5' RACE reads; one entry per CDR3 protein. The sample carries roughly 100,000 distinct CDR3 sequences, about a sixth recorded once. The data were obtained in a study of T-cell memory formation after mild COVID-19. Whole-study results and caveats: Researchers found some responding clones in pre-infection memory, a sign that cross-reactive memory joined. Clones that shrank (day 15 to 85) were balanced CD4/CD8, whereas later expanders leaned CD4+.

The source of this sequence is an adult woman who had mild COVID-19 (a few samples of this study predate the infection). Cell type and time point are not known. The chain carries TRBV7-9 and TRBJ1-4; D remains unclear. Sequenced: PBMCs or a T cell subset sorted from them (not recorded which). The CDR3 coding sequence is TGTGCCAGCAGCTTTCCGGGTCCGGGAGATGAAAAACTGTTTTTT. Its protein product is CASSFPGPGDEKLFF.